The 5 T cell receptor beta chains below all came from one sample that was sequenced in a study of sequential checkpoint blockade in melanoma. Assay: immunoSEQ multiplex PCR; the TCRdb copy retains only in-frame clones and omits some. The sample consists of about 6,100 clones, approximately 20% of them appearing once. Described treatment: randomized to nivolumab then ipilimumab (arm A) or the reverse (arm B). The sequencing here drew on tumor tissue (inferred from file names), taken from a patient given nivolumab and ipilimumab in sequence. The receptors come from a human donor with melanoma.

Only a few counts were recorded for this clone. V is TRBV10-3 and J is TRBJ2-7; 7 nucleotides line up with TRBD1. V trimming: 2 bases; J trimming: 8 bases; junction bases outside the gene matches: 12. CDR1 is ENHRY, CDR2 SYGVKD, per germline. The CDR3 length is 15 residues. CDR3: CAISEQTGERAKQYF. The CDR3 nucleotides read TGTGCCATCAGTGAGCAAACAGGGGAACGGGCAAAGCAGTACTTC.

The sample holds one count of this clone. The genes are TRBV18 and TRBJ2-7, with 9 bases lining up with TRBD1. J lost 3 bases, V lost 6 bases, and 18 bases had no gene match. The CDR3 spans 18 residues. Germline V gene sequence: CDR1 KGHSH, CDR2 LQKENI. The CDR3 sequence: CASSPPPPYRGQYYEQYF. CDR3 sequence (DNA): TGTGCCAGCTCTCCCCCACCCCCCTACAGGGGGCAGTACTACGAGCAGTACTTC.

The CDR3 spells CASSPRSRDRGVGELFF. The CDR3 nucleotides read TGTGCCAGCAGCCCACGTAGCCGGGACAGGGGAGTCGGGGAGCTGTTTTTT. The rearrangement links TRBV11-3 to TRBJ2-2, with 10 bases identical to TRBD1. Germline CDR1 reads SGHNT; CDR2 reads YENEEA. The CDR3 covers 17 residues. The junction had 13 bases not matched to a gene; V was cut back by 5 bases and J by 7 bases.

V usage is TRBV29-1 and J usage is TRBJ2-3; tentative D call: TRBD1 (6 bases). V lost 7 bases and J 1 base, leaving 9 bases between the germline ends. The CDR3 has 12 residues. Germline V CDR1 and CDR2: SQVTM, ANQGSEA. The CDR3 bases are TGCAGCGGCCGGACAGGCACAGATACGCAGTATTTT. This translates into CSGRTGTDTQYF.

CDR3 DNA sequence: TGTGCCAGCTCACCACTGGGGGGGCCGGGCAATCAGCCCCAGCATTTT. Amino acids: CASSPLGGPGNQPQHF. The chain has TRBV18 and TRBJ1-5; D perhaps matches TRBD1 (6 bases). Germline V gives CDR1 KGHSH, CDR2 LQKENI. V was shortened by 1 base and J by 2 bases, with 12 bases between the two germline ends. This CDR3 region has 16 residues.